This T cell receptor beta chain was identified in a study of T cell responses to AZD1222 COVID-19 vaccine. The assay was immunoSEQ multiplex PCR, and TCRdb's table has in-frame clones only and misses some. The sample shows about 130,000 clones, roughly 93% of them seen only once. The V segment lost 1 base and the J segment 4 bases; nucleotides outside the gene matches: 6. The CDR3 covers 16 residues. Germline V lookup: CDR1 SGHVS, CDR2 FQNEAQ. Study-wide results and caveats: Clonal diversity may have been underestimated, and the donors were mostly white British, with more females than males.

For this clone: What it recognizes is unknown.

The starting material was peripheral blood, obtained on day 0 of AZD1222 vaccination. This chain uses TRBV7-8 with TRBJ2-2; TRBD1 matches 7 bases. The clonotype comes from an adult in good health. The CDR3 protein is CASSLGQGSPTGELFF. CDR3 bases: TGTGCCAGCAGCTTAGGACAGGGAAGCCCCACCGGGGAGCTGTTTTTT. Using reference TRBV7-8 and TRBJ2-2 for the parts outside the CDR3, the full variable domain is GAGVSQSPRYKVAKRGQDVALRCDPISGHVSLFWYQQALGQGPEFLTYFQNEAQLDKSGLPSDRFFAERPEGSVSTLKIQRTQQEDSAVYLCASSLGQGSPTGELFFGEGSRLTVL.